This T cell receptor beta chain was found in a study of blood T cell repertoires in COVID-19. Across the study: Acute and convalescent COVID-19 samples came from the United States, Italy and Spain.

In the study's own analysis: Scientists estimated how many nucleated cells there were by amplifying reference gene primers. Profiled with immunoSEQ multiplex PCR; TCRdb holds only in-frame clones, not every one. The V and J calls and the clone size are those of that table, but D and trimming were determined from the DNA. This table holds 110,000 or so clones, roughly 90% found once. Germline-derived CDR1 and CDR2 are SGHRS and YFSETQ. This CDR3 is built from 15 residues. Germline trimming cut 4 bases from V and 3 bases from J; bases unmatched to any gene: 6. This sequence originates from a woman aged 70-85 years who had recovered from COVID-19. V is TRBV5-1 and J is TRBJ1-2, with 10 bases lining up with TRBD1. The specimen was peripheral blood. Here the CDR3 reads CASSQTGGADYGYTF. CDR3 bases: TGCGCCAGCAGCCAGACAGGGGGCGCTGACTATGGCTACACCTTC.